This TCR beta chain was profiled in a study of blood T cells in healthy people across ages (dated by TCRdb to the mid-2010s). Some background on the complete study: In model experiments, roughly one uniquely barcoded TCR beta cDNA molecule per two T cells was captured by template switching. To track age-related changes in TCR beta repertoire diversity, the study relied on deep sequencing normalized with unique cDNA molecular identifiers. The donors were split into four age groups: young (average 16 years), middle-aged (roughly 39), aged (62) and long-lived (over 75). Donors of different ages were randomly distributed across sequencing lanes to avoid experimental bias. For two donors (one aged 18 to 29 and one aged 80 or older), the study analyzed two additional independent replicas of 1 million unique cDNA reads from the same blood draw. Beyond this particular receptor, the publication reports: As age increased, observed TCR beta diversity per million T cells dropped in a roughly linear way, and a significant reduction was already evident by age 40. Because the CMV infection status of the donors was unknown, age-related changes in expanded clonotypes may potentially have been confounded. Conclusive comparison of naive and antigen-experienced compartments was prevented by the profiling of bulk unsorted PBMCs. Estimates of total diversity from one million sequenced T cells were regarded as lower bounds and underestimates. The percentage of naive T cells measured by flow cytometry correlated strongly with observed TCR beta diversity. Compared with the aged group, more naive CD4+ T cells, fewer expanded clones and increased TCR diversity were shown by the long-lived group, suggesting age selection.

Library creation used 5' RACE. TCRdb lists the instrument as Illumina HiSeq 2500. The second PCR ran for about 6 to 12 cycles and used a J-beta primer mix along with a sample-barcoded 5' primer. A template-switch 5' adaptor carrying 12 random nucleotides introduced a unique molecular identifier onto each TCR beta cDNA molecule. At least 3 million CDR3-containing paired-end reads were obtained from each sample. The Mint cDNA synthesis kit, primed by a TRBC-specific oligonucleotide, was used to synthesize first-strand cDNA from all RNA. All cDNA was treated with uracil-DNA glycosylase and then went through a first 18-cycle PCR with the universal primers M1SS and BC2_uni_R. The authors' pipeline ran thus. Normalization of each sample was performed by random selection of 1 million high-quality reads, each carrying a distinct molecular identifier. Reads with shared molecular identifiers were discarded instead of being binned into consensus sequences. MiTCR, set to a Q25 quality threshold and the strictest error-elimination algorithm, was used for CDR3 identification, clonotype clustering and error correction. A nonparametric unseen species model with Euler transformation was used to estimate a lower bound on total TCR beta diversity. The public sequencing data were trimmed at Q25 with fastp and processed into clonotypes with MiXCR by TCRdb, which kept only in-frame beta chains. Identical CDR3 protein sequences are pooled into one entry, listed with their most common genes and DNA. Clone size and V and J calls follow TCRdb, not the original study. For this sample there are roughly 1,300,000 distinct CDR3 sequences; roughly 59% appear just once. The ten largest make up approximately 7% of the sample.

Reading from cysteine to phenylalanine, the CDR3 counts 15 amino acids. Only the CDR3 region is kept as DNA, spanning 45 bases read in frame from base 1. The trim is 2 bases for V and 3 bases for J, with a gap of 11 bases between the germline ends. For CDR1 and CDR2, the germline V gene lists MNHEY and SVGEGT. Systemically healthy Caucasian individuals from Russia, 35 to 50 in total and aged about 6 to 95 years, were included as donors. About 10 milliliters of peripheral blood were collected from each donor into EDTA-treated Vacutainer tubes. Ficoll-Paque density-gradient centrifugation was used to isolate PBMCs, with at least 6 million per sample. Trizol reagent was used to extract total RNA from the PBMCs, yielding at least 6 micrograms per sample. For every donor, an aliquot of PBMCs went through flow cytometry to measure the percentages of naive CD45RAhigh/CD27high T cells. This clonotype was seen only a few times. Its antigen has not been determined. Base-call qualities are not available, and no considerably larger clone is one nucleotide away.

This TCR was recovered from a man between 18 and 29 years old in good health. In this chain, TRBV6-2 or TRBV6-3 is recombined with TRBJ1-5, with no confident D gene call. The source material was blood. Here is the DNA: TGTGCCAGCAGTTACCCCACAAGACCCAATCAGCCCCAGCATTTT. Its protein reads: CASSYPTRPNQPQHF.